A selection of T cell receptor beta chains follows, all from one sample in a study of graft-versus-host responses after intestinal transplantation. Antigens for these TCRs are unknown. Only in-frame clones appear in the TCRdb table, and some are missing; sequencing was by immunoSEQ multiplex PCR. Among more than 90,000 clones listed, approximately 93% were seen once. The sequencing used unstimulated CD8+ T cells sorted from spleen or lymph node cells, collected before transplant. The receptors come from a human donor who was the organ donor for an intestinal transplant. Both conserved end residues are part of each CDR3. D genes are given only for firm matches. Some rows have no size entry. The others give once, few or many, or a class for an expanded clone.

.,TRBV19,once,13,TRBJ2-7,CASSPVVSYEQYF,TGTGCCAGTAGTCCCGTGGTTTCCTACGAGCAGTACTTC
.,TRBV28,.,14,TRBJ1-1,CASSSRGGNTEAFF,TGTGCCAGCAGTTCTAGGGGAGGGAACACTGAAGCTTTCTTT
TRBD1,TRBV4-1,.,14,TRBJ2-4,CASSPNRGQNIQYF,TGCGCCAGCAGCCCGAACAGGGGTCAAAACATTCAGTACTTC
.,TRBV5-4,.,13,TRBJ2-7,CASSLRASNEQYF,TGTGCCAGCAGCTTGAGGGCGTCCAACGAGCAGTACTTC
TRBD2,TRBV2,.,16,TRBJ2-7,CASSESEPSGAYEQYF,TGTGCCAGCAGTGAATCGGAACCTAGCGGGGCCTACGAGCAGTACTTC
TRBD2,TRBV4-1,once,15,TRBJ2-7,CASSQALRLADEQYF,TGCGCCAGCAGCCAAGCTCTCAGGCTAGCGGACGAGCAGTACTTC
.,TRBV7-9,once,12,TRBJ1-2,CASTMDSYGYTF,TGTGCCAGCACCATGGACAGCTATGGCTACACCTTC
.,TRBV5-1,.,18,TRBJ2-4,CASSLGGTHRLAKNIQYF,TGCGCCAGCAGCTTGGGGGGGACACACCGTTTAGCCAAAAACATTCAGTACTTC
TRBD1,TRBV5-1,.,15,TRBJ1-6,CASSSADRGSSPLHF,TGCGCCAGCAGCTCCGCCGACAGGGGAAGTTCACCCCTCCACTTT
.,TRBV19,.,14,TRBJ1-5,CASRSGLNNQPQHF,TGTGCCAGTAGGTCGGGACTAAACAATCAGCCCCAGCATTTT
.,TRBV27,.,13,TRBJ2-6,CASSPSGANVLTF,TGTGCCAGCTCTCCCTCTGGGGCCAACGTCCTGACTTTC
.,TRBV10-3,few,12,TRBJ2-7,CAISEGGSEQYF,TGTGCCATCAGTGAAGGAGGGAGCGAGCAGTACTTC
TRBD2,TRBV27,.,16,TRBJ2-1,CASSRLLAGGRNEQFF,TGTGCCAGCAGTCGATTACTAGCGGGGGGACGCAATGAGCAGTTCTTC
.,TRBV5-4,once,14,TRBJ2-7,CASSLGVGSYEQYF,TGTGCCAGCAGCTTGGGGGTGGGGTCCTACGAGCAGTACTTC
.,TRBV4-1,.,13,TRBJ1-2,CASSQGRDYGYTF,TGCGCCAGCAGCCAAGGCAGGGACTATGGCTACACCTTC
TRBD1,TRBV5-1,once,14,TRBJ1-1,CASSSGTGGTEAFF,TGCGCCAGCAGCTCCGGGACAGGGGGAACTGAAGCTTTCTTT
TRBD2,TRBV27,.,17,TRBJ2-7,CASRLGTTGTSGYEQYF,TGTGCCAGCAGATTGGGAACTACCGGGACTAGCGGATACGAGCAGTACTTC
.,TRBV28,.,11,TRBJ2-1,CASGLLGEQFF,TGTGCCAGTGGACTTCTAGGTGAGCAGTTCTTC
.,TRBV9,once,13,TRBJ2-5,CASSVGGFETQYF,TGTGCCAGCAGCGTAGGGGGGTTTGAGACCCAGTACTTC
.,TRBV11-2,.,12,TRBJ2-7,CASSSSNYEQYF,TGTGCCAGCAGCTCGTCAAACTACGAGCAGTACTTC
TRBD2,TRBV6-5,.,15,TRBJ2-7,CASSYSSGRHYEQYF,TGTGCCAGCAGTTACTCCAGCGGGAGGCACTACGAGCAGTACTTC
TRBD1,TRBV30,.,14,TRBJ2-3,CAWNAGGRADTQYF,TGTGCCTGGAATGCAGGGGGAAGGGCAGATACGCAGTATTTT
.,TRBV5-1,.,15,TRBJ1-1,CASSLVPGGGTEAFF,TGCGCCAGCAGCTTGGTACCCGGGGGGGGGACTGAAGCTTTCTTT
.,TRBV2,.,19,TRBJ2-2,CASSLRRVGTPGDTGELFF,TGTGCCAGCAGTTTAAGACGTGTAGGCACCCCGGGGGACACCGGGGAGCTGTTTTTT
.,TRBV6-4,.,14,TRBJ2-3,CASSHSGGTDTQYF,TGTGCCAGCAGTCACTCGGGGGGCACAGATACGCAGTATTTT
.,TRBV13,.,15,TRBJ1-1,CASSPPGGMNTEAFF,TGTGCCAGCAGCCCCCCCGGCGGCATGAACACTGAAGCTTTCTTT
.,TRBV19,.,13,TRBJ2-7,CASSIALFNEQYF,TGTGCCAGTAGTATAGCCCTCTTCAACGAGCAGTACTTC
.,TRBV9,.,16,TRBJ2-3,CASSVEPGISTDTQYF,TGTGCCAGCAGCGTAGAACCGGGAATCAGTACAGATACGCAGTATTTT
TRBD2,TRBV29-1,once,12,TRBJ2-3,CSVATSGDTQYF,TGCAGCGTAGCTACTAGCGGGGATACGCAGTATTTT
TRBD2,TRBV6-4,.,13,TRBJ2-7,CASSERDSYEQYF,TGTGCCAGCTCCGAGCGGGACTCCTACGAGCAGTACTTC